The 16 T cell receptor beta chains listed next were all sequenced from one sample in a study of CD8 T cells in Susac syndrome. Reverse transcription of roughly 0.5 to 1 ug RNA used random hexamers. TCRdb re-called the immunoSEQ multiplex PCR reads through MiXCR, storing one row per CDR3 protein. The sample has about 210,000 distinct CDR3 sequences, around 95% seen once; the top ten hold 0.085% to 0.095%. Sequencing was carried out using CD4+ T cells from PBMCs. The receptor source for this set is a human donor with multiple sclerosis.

The CDR3 loop is CSVDGQGRETQYF. The CDR3, as DNA: TGCAGCGTTGACGGGCAGGGCAGGGAGACCCAGTACTTC. J is TRBJ2-5 and V is TRBV29-1, with a tentative D call TRBD1 (5 bases). Between the trimmed V and J ends, which lost 3 bases and 5 bases, there was a span of 13 bases. CDR3 length equals 13 residues. Germline assignment: CDR1 SQVTM and CDR2 ANQGSEA. The full variable domain, completed using reference TRBV29-1 and TRBJ2-5, is SAVISQKPSRDICQRGTSLTIQCQVDSQVTMMFWYRQQPGQSLTLIATANQGSEATYESGFVIDKFPISRPNLTFSTLTVSNMSPEDSSIYLCSVDGQGRETQYFGPGTRLLVL.

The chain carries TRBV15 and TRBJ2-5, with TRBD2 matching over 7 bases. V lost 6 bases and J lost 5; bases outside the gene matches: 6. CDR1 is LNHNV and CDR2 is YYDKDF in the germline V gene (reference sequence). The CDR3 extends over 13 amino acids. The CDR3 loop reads CATRGGRVETQYF. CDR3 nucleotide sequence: TGTGCCACCAGGGGGGGGAGAGTGGAGACCCAGTACTTC.

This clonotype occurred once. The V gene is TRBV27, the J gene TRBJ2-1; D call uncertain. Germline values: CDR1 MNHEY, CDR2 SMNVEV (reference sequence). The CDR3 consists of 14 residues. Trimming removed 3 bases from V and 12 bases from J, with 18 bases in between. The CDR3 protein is CASSFSAQPGRQFF. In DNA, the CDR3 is TGTGCCAGCAGTTTTTCAGCCCAGCCAGGTCGGCAGTTCTTC.

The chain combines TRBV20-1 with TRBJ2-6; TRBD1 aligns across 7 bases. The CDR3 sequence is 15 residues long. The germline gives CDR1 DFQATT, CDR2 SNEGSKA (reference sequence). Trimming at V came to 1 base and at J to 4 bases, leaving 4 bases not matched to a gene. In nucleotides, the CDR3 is TGCAGTGCTAGAGCAGAGGGGGCCGGGGCCAACGTCCTGACTTTC. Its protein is CSARAEGAGANVLTF.

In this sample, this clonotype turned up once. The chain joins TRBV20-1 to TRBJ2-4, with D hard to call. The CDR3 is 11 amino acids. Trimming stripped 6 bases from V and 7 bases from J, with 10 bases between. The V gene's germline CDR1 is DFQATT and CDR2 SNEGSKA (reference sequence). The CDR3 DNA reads TGCAGTGCCAGTGATTGGAACATTCAGTACTTC. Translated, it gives CSASDWNIQYF.

The CDR3 sequence is CAWNQETVEAFF. The CDR3 coding sequence is TGTGCCTGGAATCAGGAGACAGTTGAAGCTTTCTTT. The chain employs TRBV30 and TRBJ1-1; tentative D call: TRBD1 (5 bases). The CDR3 contains 12 residues. Germline V gene lookup returns CDR1 GTSNPN and CDR2 SVGIG (reference sequence). Trimming pared 4 bases from V and 7 bases from J, leaving 13 bases between.

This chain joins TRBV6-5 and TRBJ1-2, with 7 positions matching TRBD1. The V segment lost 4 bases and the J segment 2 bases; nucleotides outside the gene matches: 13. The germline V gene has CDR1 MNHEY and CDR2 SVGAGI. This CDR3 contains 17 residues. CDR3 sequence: CASSFRTGMGQNYGYTF. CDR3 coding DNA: TGTGCCAGCAGTTTCCGGACAGGCATGGGGCAAAACTATGGCTACACCTTC.

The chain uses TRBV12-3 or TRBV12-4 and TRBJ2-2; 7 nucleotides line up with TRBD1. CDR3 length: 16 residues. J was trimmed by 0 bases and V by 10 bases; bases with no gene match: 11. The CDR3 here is CAINKGAVANTGELFF. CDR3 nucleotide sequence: TGTGCCATAAATAAGGGGGCAGTCGCGAACACCGGGGAGCTGTTTTTT.

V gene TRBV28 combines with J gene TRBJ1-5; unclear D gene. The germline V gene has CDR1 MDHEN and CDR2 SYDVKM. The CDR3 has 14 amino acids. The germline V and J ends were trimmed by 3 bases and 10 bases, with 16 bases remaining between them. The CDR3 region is CASSFPDPLSPQHF. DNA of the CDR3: TGTGCCAGCAGTTTCCCGGATCCCTTATCTCCCCAGCATTTT.

CDR3 DNA sequence: TGCAGTGCTAGATCTCTAGCGGGGGCAGATACGCAGTATTTT. Translation gives CSARSLAGADTQYF. The chain combines TRBV20-1 with TRBJ2-3; 10 bases are a match to TRBD2. The trim removed 2 bases at V and 4 bases at J, leaving 3 bases unmatched. CDR3 length: 14 amino acids. Germline-derived CDR1 and CDR2 are DFQATT and SNEGSKA (reference sequence).

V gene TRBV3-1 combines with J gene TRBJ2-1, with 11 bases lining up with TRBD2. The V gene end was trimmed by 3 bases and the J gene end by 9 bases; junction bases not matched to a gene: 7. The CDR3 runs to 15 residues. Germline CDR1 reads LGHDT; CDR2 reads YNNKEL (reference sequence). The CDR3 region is CASSHQGGLAAEQFF. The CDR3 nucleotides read TGTGCCAGCAGCCACCAAGGGGGACTAGCGGCTGAGCAGTTCTTC.

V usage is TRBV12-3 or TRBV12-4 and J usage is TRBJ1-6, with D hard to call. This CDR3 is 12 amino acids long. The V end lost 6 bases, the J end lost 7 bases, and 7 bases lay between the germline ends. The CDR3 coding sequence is TGTGCCAGCAGAAGACCGAATTCACCCCTCCACTTT. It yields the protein CASRRPNSPLHF.

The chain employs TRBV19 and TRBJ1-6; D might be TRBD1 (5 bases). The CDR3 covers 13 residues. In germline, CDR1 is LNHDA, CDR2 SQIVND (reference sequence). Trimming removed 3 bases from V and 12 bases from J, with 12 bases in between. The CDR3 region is CASSMTAGRPLHF. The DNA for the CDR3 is TGTGCCAGTAGTATGACAGCGGGGCGACCCCTCCACTTT.

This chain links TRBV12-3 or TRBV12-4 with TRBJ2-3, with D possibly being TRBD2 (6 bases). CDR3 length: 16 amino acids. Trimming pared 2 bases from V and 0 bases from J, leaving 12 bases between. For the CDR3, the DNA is TGTGCCAGCAGTTTATACACTAGCCCAAGCACAGATACGCAGTATTTT. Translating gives CASSLYTSPSTDTQYF.

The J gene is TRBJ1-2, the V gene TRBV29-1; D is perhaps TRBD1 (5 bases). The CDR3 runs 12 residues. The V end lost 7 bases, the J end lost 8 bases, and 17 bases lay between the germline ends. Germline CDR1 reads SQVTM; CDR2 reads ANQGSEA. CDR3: CSARVGAGGYTF. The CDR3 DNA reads TGCAGCGCCCGGGTAGGGGCGGGAGGCTACACCTTC.

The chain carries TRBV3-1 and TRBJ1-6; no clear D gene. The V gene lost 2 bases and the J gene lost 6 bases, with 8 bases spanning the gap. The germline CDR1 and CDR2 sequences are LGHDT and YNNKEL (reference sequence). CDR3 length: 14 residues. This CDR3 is CASSQFRGNSPLHF. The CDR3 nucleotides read TGTGCCAGCAGCCAATTCAGAGGTAATTCACCCCTCCACTTT.